A single sample gave rise to the 24 T cell receptor beta chains below, sequenced in a study of T-cell memory formation after mild COVID-19. TCRdb passed the 5' RACE reads through MiXCR, listing each CDR3 protein once. Here the sample spans 500,000 to 600,000 distinct CDR3 sequences, approximately 18% being singletons. Sequenced sample: PBMCs or a T cell subset sorted from them (not recorded which). These receptor sequences come from an adult woman who had mild COVID-19 (a few samples of this study predate the infection). Cell type and time point are not known.

This clonotype turned up a few times. This sequence joins TRBV7-8 and TRBJ1-1, with a tentative D call TRBD1 (5 bases). Germline V gene data show CDR1 as SGHVS and CDR2 as FQNEAQ. This CDR3 has 14 amino acids. Trimming took 5 bases from V and 3 from J, leaving 13 bases between them. As DNA, the CDR3 is TGTGCCAGCAGCCGCGGCGGGGGGGACACTGAAGCTTTCTTT. Translated: CASSRGGGDTEAFF.

CDR3 DNA: TGTGCCAGCAGCTTAGGAGTCCTAGCGGGAGATGAGCAGTTCTTC. Its protein is CASSLGVLAGDEQFF. This chain uses TRBV7-9 with TRBJ2-1; the match to TRBD2 covers 10 bases. This CDR3 region has 15 residues. Looked up from germline, CDR1 is SEHNR and CDR2 is FQNEAQ (reference sequence). The J segment lost 8 bases and the V segment lost 1 base, leaving 5 bases of the junction unmatched.

The J gene is TRBJ1-1, the V gene TRBV29-1, with 9 bases lining up with TRBD1. The CDR3 contains 14 residues. The germline V gene has CDR1 SQVTM and CDR2 ANQGSEA. Unmatched junction bases numbered 4, after V lost 2 bases and J lost 3 bases. CDR3: CSVEPRTGDTEAFF. Written as DNA, the CDR3 is TGCAGCGTTGAACCAAGGACAGGGGACACTGAAGCTTTCTTT.

The V gene is TRBV28, the J gene TRBJ1-1, with a possible D match to TRBD1 (6 bases). V lost 3 bases and J lost 1, with 12 bases in between. Germline values: CDR1 MDHEN, CDR2 SYDVKM. This CDR3 contains 15 residues. CDR3 loop: CASSFLDRQNTEAFF. In nucleotides, the CDR3 is TGTGCCAGCAGTTTCCTGGACAGACAGAACACTGAAGCTTTCTTT.

This clonotype was seen a handful of times. The V call is TRBV7-9, the J call TRBJ2-1, with 8 bases fitting TRBD2. Germline V gene sequence: CDR1 SEHNR, CDR2 FQNEAQ (reference sequence). Trimming took 5 bases from V and 8 from J; bases not matched to a gene: 8. CDR3 length: 14 amino acids. CDR3 loop: CASSPQRESDEQFF. The CDR3 DNA reads as TGTGCCAGCAGCCCCCAGCGGGAGTCGGATGAGCAGTTCTTC.

This clonotype was seen more than once but under ten times. The V call is TRBV6-6, the J call TRBJ2-3; a possible D gene is TRBD1 (5 bases). Trimming cost V 6 bases and J 0 bases, with 16 bases left between them. This CDR3 contains 16 residues. Per the germline V gene, CDR1 is MNHNY and CDR2 is SVGAGI (reference sequence). The CDR3 DNA follows: TGTGCCAGCAGGGACCAGGGCCCAACTAGCACAGATACGCAGTATTTT. It codes for CASRDQGPTSTDTQYF.

The V gene is TRBV4-2, the J gene TRBJ2-7; 9 bases are shared with TRBD2. The J segment lost 3 bases and the V segment lost 3 bases, leaving 3 bases of the junction unmatched. Germline CDR1 reads LGHNA; CDR2 reads YNFKEQ. CDR3 length: 14 residues. CDR3 in DNA: TGTGCCAGCAGCCACACTAGCGGGCTCTACGAGCAGTACTTC. It is translated as CASSHTSGLYEQYF.

The chain carries TRBV9 and TRBJ2-3; D uncertain. Looked up from germline, CDR1 is SGDLS and CDR2 is YYNGEE. This CDR3 has 15 amino acids. The ends were cut back, 4 bases at V and 4 bases at J, with 16 bases in the middle. CDR3 protein: CASSLIANTADTQYF. For the CDR3, the DNA is TGTGCCAGCAGCCTCATCGCGAATACCGCAGATACGCAGTATTTT.

V and J are TRBV25-1 and TRBJ2-4; 8 bases match TRBD1. V lost 4 bases and J lost 9; bases outside the gene matches: 8. CDR3 length: 14 amino acids. CDR1 is MGHDK and CDR2 is SYGVNS in the germline V gene. The CDR3 DNA reads TGTGCCAGCAGTGCGGGACAGGTTTCGACCATTCAGTACTTC. This sequence encodes CASSAGQVSTIQYF.

This clonotype was counted once. The CDR3 here is CSVESGTGAYEQYF. The CDR3 DNA reads as TGCAGCGTTGAATCCGGGACAGGGGCCTACGAGCAGTACTTC. The rearrangement uses TRBV29-1 and TRBJ2-7; the match to TRBD1 covers 10 bases. The germline CDR1 and CDR2 sequences are SQVTM and ANQGSEA. This CDR3 contains 14 residues. The V gene end was trimmed by 2 bases and the J gene end by 2 bases; junction bases not matched to a gene: 3.

This clonotype was counted between two and nine times. This chain uses TRBV2 with TRBJ2-2; 8 nucleotides agree with TRBD2. V dropped 7 bases and J dropped 2; count of bases not matched to a gene: 9. This CDR3 spans 16 amino acids. Germline-derived CDR1 and CDR2 are SNHLY and FYNNEI. The CDR3 protein is CASKGGLGFNTGELFF. The CDR3 DNA reads as TGTGCCAGCAAGGGGGGACTAGGGTTTAACACCGGGGAGCTGTTTTTT.

Only a few counts were recorded for this clonotype. V is TRBV21-1 and J is TRBJ2-5; TRBD1, as called in the table, went unchecked against the DNA. TRBV21-1 is a pseudogene locus. The CDR3 covers 13 residues. In nucleotides, the CDR3 is TGTGCCAGCAGCTCTGGGACGTGGGAGACCCAGTACTTC. This translates into CASSSGTWETQYF.

Turning to this clonotype: An end of the junction differs from the germline gene, which may be a read error. The rearrangement links TRBV7-9 to TRBJ2-7; TRBD1 matches at 7 bases. The CDR3 spans 12 residues. Germline CDR1 reads SEHNR; CDR2 reads FQNEAQ (reference sequence). This CDR3 reads CASSSGDSSLCF. Here the CDR3 DNA reads TGTGCCAGCAGCTCCGGGGACAGTTCCTTATGCTTC.

The V and J genes are TRBV29-1 and TRBJ2-1, with 10 bases matching TRBD2. The CDR3 length is 14 residues. Germline V gene lookup returns CDR1 SQVTM and CDR2 ANQGSEA. The junction had 1 base not matched to a gene; V was cut back by 0 bases and J by 5 bases. The CDR3 loop is CSVEESGGDNEQFF. The CDR3 DNA follows: TGCAGCGTTGAAGAGAGCGGGGGGGACAATGAGCAGTTCTTC.

The J gene is TRBJ2-5, the V gene TRBV27, with D maybe TRBD1 (6 bases). The CDR3 is 15 amino acids. V lost 0 bases, J lost 3 bases, and 11 bases lay in between. The germline V gene has CDR1 MNHEY and CDR2 SMNVEV (reference sequence). CDR3 sequence reads: CASSLSIRGKETQYF. For the CDR3, the DNA is TGTGCCAGCAGTTTATCGATCAGGGGAAAAGAGACCCAGTACTTC.

This chain links TRBV12-3 or TRBV12-4 with TRBJ1-5; D remains ambiguous. The V gene lost 5 bases and the J gene lost 0 bases, with 11 bases spanning the gap. This CDR3 has 15 amino acids. CDR3 protein: CASSLYRNSNQPQHF. The CDR3 bases are TGTGCCAGCAGTCTCTACAGAAATAGCAATCAGCCCCAGCATTTT.

The chain recombines TRBV5-4 with TRBJ2-7; no firm D call. From germline, CDR1 is SGHNT and CDR2 YYREEE (reference sequence). Trimming took off 0 bases at V and 3 bases at J, with 10 bases between the two ends. The CDR3 runs to 14 residues. This chain's CDR3 is CASSLGLGYYEQYF. The CDR3 coding sequence is TGTGCCAGCAGCTTGGGGCTAGGGTACTACGAGCAGTACTTC.

This clonotype has a handful of counts. The chain uses TRBV6-1 and TRBJ2-7, with no clear D. V shed 3 bases and J shed 6 bases, with 15 bases lying between them. The germline CDR1 and CDR2 sequences are MNHNS and SASEGT. This CDR3 spans 14 amino acids. The CDR3 region is CASSDFGPVAEQYF. The CDR3 DNA reads TGTGCCAGCAGTGATTTTGGTCCCGTCGCCGAGCAGTACTTC.

This clonotype showed up just a few times. The CDR3 coding sequence is TGCGCCAGCAGCCGCCGGGACGAAGATACGCAGTATTTT. The encoded protein is CASSRRDEDTQYF. V usage is TRBV5-1 and J usage is TRBJ2-3, with D perhaps matching TRBD1 or TRBD2 (5 bases each). The CDR3 consists of 13 residues. Germline V lookup: CDR1 SGHRS, CDR2 YFSETQ. Trimming stripped 4 bases from V and 5 bases from J, with 11 bases between.

This clonotype was seen a handful of times. V and J are TRBV15 and TRBJ2-1, with 10 bases fitting TRBD2. The germline gives CDR1 LNHNV, CDR2 YYDKDF (reference sequence). Trimming at V came to 4 bases and at J to 6 bases, leaving 6 bases not matched to a gene. There are 15 residues in the CDR3. DNA of the CDR3: TGTGCCACCAGCATTTCCCTAGCGGGAGTCAATGAGCAGTTCTTC. Translating it yields CATSISLAGVNEQFF.

This clonotype has a handful of counts. The gene calls are TRBV19 and TRBJ2-1, with 10 bases fitting TRBD2. The V segment lost 7 bases and the J segment 9 bases; nucleotides outside the gene matches: 6. The CDR3 sequence is 13 residues long. Germline loops: CDR1 LNHDA, CDR2 SQIVND (reference sequence). The chain's CDR3 is CASKSGGAGEQFF. CDR3 nucleotides: TGTGCCAGTAAGAGCGGGGGGGCTGGTGAGCAGTTCTTC.

The chain employs TRBV4-1 and TRBJ2-1; D might be TRBD2 (5 bases). The CDR3 is 19 residues long. Trimming took off 4 bases at V and 6 bases at J, with 28 bases between the two ends. Germline lookup yields CDR1 MGHRA and CDR2 YSYEKL. CDR3 in DNA: TGCGCCAGCAGCCGACGAAGTTCTTGGGCCCTTCAGGCGGGCAATGAGCAGTTCTTC. It codes for CASSRRSSWALQAGNEQFF.

This clonotype was found once. V is TRBV4-2 and J is TRBJ2-6; TRBD1 might be the D (7 bases). Germline V CDR1 and CDR2: LGHNA, YNFKEQ. The CDR3 has 18 residues. V lost 1 base to trimming and J lost 5 bases, with 18 bases between them. In DNA form, the CDR3 reads TGTGCCAGCAGCCAAGTTCAGGGGGGTAGTACCTGGGCCAACGTCCTGACTTTC. Translating it yields CASSQVQGGSTWANVLTF.

This clonotype turned up a few times. The chain uses TRBV2 and TRBJ2-1; D tentatively fits TRBD1 or TRBD2 (7 bases each). The germline V gene encodes CDR1 SNHLY and CDR2 FYNNEI. The CDR3 contains 17 residues. V shed 1 base and J shed 4 bases, with 17 bases lying between them. The CDR3 region is CASSEVETGRVYNEQFF. The CDR3 coding sequence is TGTGCCAGCAGTGAAGTTGAGACAGGGAGGGTTTACAATGAGCAGTTCTTC.